The clone carrying this T cell receptor beta chain was observed a handful of times. Its cognate antigen is unknown. The data stem from a study of T cell repertoires in cytomegalovirus infection. Notes on the study in general: People with CMV and the relevant HLA were identified by cumulative public TCR beta family frequency. Within the response measured ex vivo, HLA-C-restricted CMV-specific TCR beta clonotypes were dominant.

In TCRdb, the reads were re-called with MiXCR into one record per CDR3 protein. The repertoire has approximately 180,000 distinct CDR3 sequences, 8.5% to 10% of them found once; the top ten carry roughly 5%. The CDR3 length is 12 residues. The V gene lost 5 bases and the J gene lost 10 bases, with 13 bases spanning the gap. Germline V lookup: CDR1 SGHRS, CDR2 YFSETQ. The gene calls are TRBV5-1 and TRBJ2-1; D perhaps matches TRBD2 (5 bases). The sequenced sample was PBMCs. The TCR was taken from a human donor in good health (CMV status not recorded). Some clones in this sample may be carry-over from other donors' samples. As DNA, the CDR3 is TGCGCCAGCAGACCGAACGGGAACGAGCAGTTCTTC. This translates into CASRPNGNEQFF.